This T cell receptor (beta chain) originates from a study of T-cell memory formation after mild COVID-19. General study findings and limits: Some SARS-CoV-2-responding clones were already detected in memory before infection. CD4+ contracting clones were found mainly in CM and EM, and CD8+ ones in EMRA. Day 15 to 85 contracting clones showed balanced CD4/CD8; later expanders leaned CD4+. Second-wave clones reaching peak frequency on day 37 lacked confirmed SARS-CoV-2 specificity.

In TCRdb, the 5' RACE reads were re-called with MiXCR into one record per CDR3 protein. This sample has approximately 580,000 distinct CDR3 sequences, with roughly 20% found just once. This clonotype was observed a few times. What it binds is not known. Sequencing was done on a sample of PBMCs or a T cell subset sorted from them (not recorded which). This receptor was identified in an adult woman who had mild COVID-19 (a few samples of this study predate the infection). Cell type and time point are not known.

CDR3 protein: CATSRDPGSAGYTF. The CDR3 DNA reads TGTGCCACCAGCAGAGATCCAGGGAGTGCTGGCTACACCTTC. This chain joins TRBV15 and TRBJ1-2; weak D call: TRBD1 (5 bases). Per germline, CDR1 LNHNV and CDR2 YYDKDF (reference sequence). V was trimmed by 0 bases and J by 7 bases, leaving 12 bases between them. This CDR3 is 14 amino acids long.